This entry lists 30 T cell receptor beta chains sequenced from one sample in a study of type 1 regulatory T cells (dated by TCRdb to 2020 to 2023). No antigens are known for them. Reads for this sample came from an Illumina MiSeq. The public reads were reanalyzed by TCRdb: fastp trimming at Q25, MiXCR alignment, in-frame beta chains only. Each CDR3 protein appears once, grouped with its most common genes and DNA. In this sample the table shows more than 50,000 distinct CDR3 sequences, approximately 60% of which occur a single time. Of the sample, 1.5% to 2% falls within the top ten clones. Material: cultured non-Tr1 T cells, either the whole culture or a sorted T cell fraction (not recorded which). The meaning of the sample's cell subset or site label: non-Tr1 population from the T-allo10 product. These receptor sequences come from a human donor in good health.

This chain connects TRBV20-1 to TRBJ1-6; 7 nucleotides align to TRBD1. J was trimmed by 7 bases and V by 6 bases; bases with no gene match: 9. The CDR3 is 14 amino acids. Germline V gene data show CDR1 as DFQATT and CDR2 as SNEGSKA (reference sequence). As DNA, the CDR3 is TGCAGTGCCACCGAGACAGGGAAAAATTCACCCCTCCACTTT. Translating gives CSATETGKNSPLHF.

This clonotype was counted a few times. The gene calls are TRBV6-2 or TRBV6-3 and TRBJ2-7; 7 nucleotides align to TRBD1. Germline V CDR1 and CDR2: MNHEY, SVGEGT. With V trimmed by 5 bases and J by 2 bases, 6 bases remained unmatched. This CDR3 region has 14 residues. CDR3 residues: CASSTDRAPYEQYF. CDR3 bases: TGTGCCAGCAGTACCGACAGGGCCCCCTACGAGCAGTACTTC.

The chain couples TRBV6-5 to TRBJ2-7; D is possibly TRBD1 (6 bases). There are 13 residues in the CDR3. Germline values: CDR1 MNHEY, CDR2 SVGAGI. The V and J ends lost 5 bases and 3 bases respectively, with 11 bases between them. The chain's CDR3 is CASSLQQGYEQYF. DNA of the CDR3: TGTGCCAGCAGTCTTCAACAGGGCTACGAGCAGTACTTC.

As concerns this clonotype: At one boundary the junction diverges from the germline segment, which might be a read error. The chain uses TRBV29-1 and TRBJ2-1; D unclear. There are 13 residues in the CDR3. Looked up from germline, CDR1 is SQVTM and CDR2 is ANQGSEA. Here the CDR3 DNA reads TGCAGCGTTGGACGGGTCTCCTATAATGAGCAGTTCTTC. It is translated as CSVGRVSYNEQFF.

A word on this clonotype: This may come from a read error, since a much larger clone is one base off. The gene calls are TRBV29-1 and TRBJ2-7, with 7 bases identical to TRBD1. Unmatched junction bases numbered 17, after V lost 4 bases and J lost 2 bases. CDR1 and CDR2 from the germline V gene are SQVTM and ANQGSEA. This CDR3 region has 17 residues. The CDR3 DNA follows: TGCAGCGTTGTACCGAACATGCCGGGACAGAGCACCTACGAGCAGTACTTC. Its translation is CSVVPNMPGQSTYEQYF.

V usage is TRBV6-1 and J usage is TRBJ1-6; no definite D call. In germline, CDR1 is MNHNS, CDR2 SASEGT. Trimming shortened V by 7 bases and J by 10 bases, and 23 bases separated the two germline ends. The CDR3 is 16 residues long. The CDR3 loop reads CASIAKVPHYGSPLHF. The CDR3 coding sequence is TGTGCCAGCATTGCAAAGGTCCCACATTACGGGTCACCCCTCCACTTT.

In its sample, this clonotype was seen many times. V is TRBV7-9 and J is TRBJ1-4, with 7 bases aligning to TRBD1. CDR3 size: 14 residues. CDR1 SEHNR and CDR2 FQNEAQ come from the germline V gene (reference sequence). The V gene end was trimmed by 6 bases and the J gene end by 7 bases; junction bases not matched to a gene: 8. This CDR3 is CASRTDRSSEKLFF. The CDR3 DNA is TGTGCCAGCAGGACGGACAGGTCTTCTGAAAAACTGTTTTTT.

This clonotype was seen a handful of times. This chain connects TRBV24-1 to TRBJ2-2; tentatively, D is TRBD2 (5 bases). The V end was cut by 3 bases, the J end by 6 bases, with 13 bases between. CDR3 length: 15 amino acids. Germline V gene data show CDR1 as KGHDR and CDR2 as SFDVKD. CDR3: CATSDTGNIAGELFF. For the CDR3, the DNA is TGTGCCACCAGTGATACGGGGAATATAGCCGGGGAGCTGTTTTTT.

This clonotype was detected once. This chain uses TRBV7-9 with TRBJ2-7; 8 bases are a match to TRBD2. V gave up 2 bases and J gave up 2 bases; unmatched junction bases: 14. The CDR3 spans 18 residues. CDR1 is SEHNR, CDR2 FQNEAQ, per germline (reference sequence). CDR3: CASSLSGSGITGTYEQYF. The CDR3 region has the DNA TGTGCCAGCAGCTTAAGCGGGAGTGGGATCACCGGCACCTACGAGCAGTACTTC.

V usage is TRBV20-1 and J usage is TRBJ2-5, with TRBD2 as a possible D gene (5 bases). CDR1 and CDR2 (germline): DFQATT, SNEGSKA (reference sequence). V gave up 5 bases and J gave up 0 bases, with 16 bases separating them. The CDR3 is 15 amino acids. CDR3 coding DNA: TGCAGTGCTGGCCGGGCGACGGGGAACCAAGAGACCCAGTACTTC. Translation: CSAGRATGNQETQYF.

The V gene is TRBV5-5, the J gene TRBJ2-5, with TRBD2 identical over 11 bases. CDR3 length equals 18 residues. Germline lookup yields CDR1 SGHKS and CDR2 YYEKEE (reference sequence). V lost 0 bases and J lost 4; bases outside the gene matches: 11. The CDR3 sequence is CASSLGGTSGLGPETQYF. The CDR3 DNA is TGTGCCAGCAGCTTGGGGGGGACTAGCGGCCTAGGCCCAGAGACCCAGTACTTC.

This clonotype was picked up many times. J is TRBJ2-1 and V is TRBV20-1, with 7 positions matching TRBD2. The germline gives CDR1 DFQATT, CDR2 SNEGSKA (reference sequence). Trimming took 2 bases from V and 0 from J; bases not matched to a gene: 10. The CDR3 has 17 amino acids. CDR3 region: CSARMTTSPSSYNEQFF. In DNA, the CDR3 is TGCAGTGCTAGAATGACGACTAGCCCGAGCTCCTACAATGAGCAGTTCTTC.

The chain uses TRBV28 and TRBJ1-1, with TRBD1 as a possible D gene (6 bases). Germline V gene sequence: CDR1 MDHEN, CDR2 SYDVKM. The V and J ends lost 4 bases and 5 bases respectively, with 14 bases between them. CDR3 length: 14 amino acids. The CDR3 nucleotides read TGTGCCAGCAGTTCCGGGACACCGAGAACTGAAGCTTTCTTT. It encodes CASSSGTPRTEAFF.

This clonotype was found once. The chain links TRBV15 to TRBJ2-7; D is perhaps TRBD1 (5 bases). V lost 1 base and J 4 bases, leaving 11 bases between the germline ends. Germline values: CDR1 LNHNV, CDR2 YYDKDF (reference sequence). This CDR3 has 14 residues. This CDR3 is CATSRGSGFYEQYF. CDR3 bases: TGTGCCACCAGCAGAGGTTCAGGGTTTTACGAGCAGTACTTC.

This rearrangement joins TRBV15 to TRBJ2-4, with TRBD1 matching 7 bases. The ends lost 0 bases at V and 0 bases at J; junction bases unmatched: 5. This CDR3 has 17 amino acids. Germline V gene data show CDR1 as LNHNV and CDR2 as YYDKDF (reference sequence). The CDR3 protein is CATSRDPGQLAKNIQYF. In DNA form, the CDR3 reads TGTGCCACCAGCAGAGATCCGGGACAGTTAGCCAAAAACATTCAGTACTTC. The whole variable domain, remainder taken from reference TRBV15 and TRBJ2-4, is DAMVIQNPRYQVTQFGKPVTLSCSQTLNHNVMYWYQQKSSQAPKLLFHYYDKDFNNEADTPDNFQSRRPNTSFCFLDIRSPGLGDTAMYLCATSRDPGQLAKNIQYFGAGTRLSVL.

This clonotype was seen only once. CDR3 in amino acids: CASSTAGLSYEQYF. The DNA for the CDR3 is TGTGCCAGCAGCACAGCGGGACTGTCCTACGAGCAGTACTTC. The gene calls are TRBV7-2 and TRBJ2-7; 7 nucleotides line up with TRBD2. Germline CDR1 is SGHTA and CDR2 is FQGNSA. The V gene end was trimmed by 5 bases and the J gene end by 1 base; junction bases not matched to a gene: 5. The CDR3 has 14 amino acids.

The J gene is TRBJ2-1, the V gene TRBV27; no clear D. V was clipped by 3 bases and J by 5 bases, with 8 bases between them. CDR1 is MNHEY and CDR2 is SMNVEV in the germline V gene (reference sequence). The CDR3 is 13 amino acids. The DNA of the CDR3 is TGTGCCAGCAGTTTGCCTCACAACAATGAGCAGTTCTTC. Residues: CASSLPHNNEQFF.

The chain recombines TRBV4-2 with TRBJ2-2, with a tentative D call TRBD2 (6 bases). V was shortened by 1 base and J by 2 bases, with 14 bases between the two germline ends. There are 17 residues in the CDR3. Germline-derived CDR1 and CDR2 are LGHNA and YNFKEQ. The CDR3: CASSQVSLGTNTGELFF. The CDR3 coding sequence is TGTGCCAGCAGCCAAGTCTCACTCGGGACTAACACCGGGGAGCTGTTTTTT.

The chain is built from TRBV7-2 and TRBJ2-7, with 8 bases lining up with TRBD1. The CDR3 totals 17 residues. Germline assignment: CDR1 SGHTA and CDR2 FQGNSA. V lost 4 bases and J lost 3; bases outside the gene matches: 14. CDR3 DNA: TGTGCCAGCAGCTCATCTGCAGGACAGGGATCCGGCTACGAGCAGTACTTC. This encodes CASSSSAGQGSGYEQYF. The full variable domain, rest sourced from reference TRBV7-2 and TRBJ2-7, is GAGVSQSPSNKVTEKGKDVELRCDPISGHTALYWYRQSLGQGLEFLIYFQGNSAPDKSGLPSDRFSAERTGGSVSTLTIQRTQQEDSAVYLCASSSSAGQGSGYEQYFGPGTRLTVT.

This clonotype has a handful of counts. V gene TRBV29-1 combines with J gene TRBJ2-5; D gene uncertain. The V and J ends lost 0 bases and 4 bases respectively, with 15 bases between them. The CDR3 runs to 15 residues. Germline loops: CDR1 SQVTM, CDR2 ANQGSEA. The CDR3 reads CSVEDRNPLGETQYF. CDR3 nucleotides: TGCAGCGTTGAAGATAGGAACCCCTTGGGAGAGACCCAGTACTTC.

This sequence joins TRBV5-4 and TRBJ2-3; tentatively, D is TRBD1 (5 bases). V was cut by 3 bases and J by 1 base, with 12 bases left in between. Germline assignment: CDR1 SGHNT and CDR2 YYREEE (reference sequence). The CDR3 totals 15 residues. The CDR3 is CASSSQGPGTDTQYF. The CDR3 nucleotides are TGTGCCAGCAGCTCGCAGGGCCCCGGCACAGATACGCAGTATTTT.

This clonotype was seen once. The V call is TRBV2, the J call TRBJ2-3, with D perhaps matching TRBD1 or TRBD2 (7 bases each). This CDR3 region has 14 residues. Trimming left V 6 bases short and J 4 bases short, with 14 bases between. CDR1 and CDR2 from the germline V gene are SNHLY and FYNNEI. CDR3: CASSRGGAADTQYF. As DNA, the CDR3 is TGTGCCAGCAGCAGGGGGGGCGCCGCAGATACGCAGTATTTT. The full variable domain, its missing parts supplied by reference TRBV2 and TRBJ2-3, is EPEVTQTPSHQVTQMGQEVILRCVPISNHLYFYWYRQILGQKVEFLVSFYNNEISEKSEIFDDQFSVERPDGSNFTLKIRSTKLEDSAMYFCASSRGGAADTQYFGPGTRLTVL.

The chain recombines TRBV2 with TRBJ1-5; TRBD1 aligns across 8 bases. V lost 1 base, J lost 2 bases, and 1 base stayed unmatched. CDR3 length: 15 amino acids. The germline V gene encodes CDR1 SNHLY and CDR2 FYNNEI. This chain's CDR3 is CASSEDRGGNQPQHF. The DNA for the CDR3 is TGTGCCAGCAGTGAAGACAGGGGGGGCAATCAGCCCCAGCATTTT.

The chain recombines TRBV2 with TRBJ1-1; D unclear. The CDR3 is 13 amino acids. V lost 2 bases and J 0 bases, leaving 4 bases between the germline ends. Germline V gene lookup returns CDR1 SNHLY and CDR2 FYNNEI. The CDR3 region has the DNA TGTGCCAGCAGTGAATTTGTGAACACTGAAGCTTTCTTT. Residues: CASSEFVNTEAFF.

This clonotype has only a few counts. The CDR3 loop reads CASSLAGGGSTDTQYF. In nucleotides, the CDR3 is TGTGCCAGCAGCTTAGCTGGCGGGGGAAGCACAGATACGCAGTATTTT. The chain recombines TRBV7-2 with TRBJ2-3; 7 nucleotides line up with TRBD2. J gave up 0 bases and V 0 bases, and 3 bases lay outside the gene matches. The germline V gene has CDR1 SGHTA and CDR2 FQGNSA. The CDR3 runs to 16 residues. Full variable domain (remainder filled in from reference TRBV7-2 and TRBJ2-3): GAGVSQSPSNKVTEKGKDVELRCDPISGHTALYWYRQSLGQGLEFLIYFQGNSAPDKSGLPSDRFSAERTGGSVSTLTIQRTQQEDSAVYLCASSLAGGGSTDTQYFGPGTRLTVL.

This clonotype has more than one count but fewer than ten. V gene TRBV27 combines with J gene TRBJ2-1; 12 bases match TRBD2. The V segment lost 5 bases and the J segment 1 base; nucleotides outside the gene matches: 3. The CDR3 loop spans 16 amino acids. The germline gives CDR1 MNHEY, CDR2 SMNVEV (reference sequence). The CDR3: CASSRTSGRSYNEQFF. As DNA, the CDR3 is TGTGCCAGCAGTCGTACTAGCGGGAGGTCCTACAATGAGCAGTTCTTC.

The genes are TRBV7-8 and TRBJ2-7; 9 bases map to TRBD1. Looked up from germline, CDR1 is SGHVS and CDR2 is FQNEAQ. CDR3 length: 15 residues. J lost 0 bases, V lost 4 bases, and 4 bases had no gene match. CDR3 region: CASSSTTGGSYEQYF. Written as DNA, the CDR3 is TGTGCCAGCAGCTCAACGACAGGGGGCTCCTACGAGCAGTACTTC.

This clonotype rates as medium-sized. This chain uses TRBV5-1 with TRBJ2-1, with 10 nucleotides matching TRBD2. Trimming removed 2 bases from V and 7 bases from J; junction bases left unmatched: 3. Germline CDR1 is SGHRS and CDR2 is YFSETQ. There are 14 residues in the CDR3. CDR3 nucleotide sequence: TGCGCCAGCAGCTTTCTAGCGGGAGATAATGAGCAGTTCTTC. Translated, it gives CASSFLAGDNEQFF.

This clonotype was found a few times. The rearrangement uses TRBV28 and TRBJ2-2; TRBD2 aligns across 7 bases. The CDR3 consists of 15 residues. CDR1 is MDHEN, CDR2 SYDVKM, per germline. J lost 1 base, V lost 3 bases, and 2 bases had no gene match. CDR3 coding DNA: TGTGCCAGCAGTTTGGCGGGGGTGAACACCGGGGAGCTGTTTTTT. It yields the protein CASSLAGVNTGELFF. The full variable domain, in which reference TRBV28 and TRBJ2-2 provide the parts outside the CDR3, is DVKVTQSSRYLVKRTGEKVFLECVQDMDHENMFWYRQDPGLGLRLIYFSYDVKMKEKGDIPEGYSVSREKKERFSLILESASTNQTSMYLCASSLAGVNTGELFFGEGSRLTVL.

This rearrangement joins TRBV4-1 to TRBJ1-1, with D maybe TRBD1 (6 bases). Trimming cost V 4 bases and J 2 bases, with 20 bases left between them. The CDR3 loop spans 17 amino acids. Germline V CDR1 and CDR2: MGHRA, YSYEKL. The CDR3 bases are TGCGCCAGCAGCCCTGGACAGAACCCTTTTGAAAACACTGAAGCTTTCTTT. Translation gives CASSPGQNPFENTEAFF.